Below are 15 T cell receptor beta chains sequenced from a single sample in a study of neoadjuvant anti-PD-1 for oral cavity cancer. Described time point: after neoadjuvant nivolumab, at surgical resection. The protocol was immunoSEQ multiplex PCR, while the TCRdb copy is restricted to in-frame clones and leaves out a portion. The top ten hold just over 2.5% of the sample, which has about 12,000 clones, 71% seen once. The sample here was PBMCs, taken after nivolumab (anti-PD-1) treatment. These receptors were collected from a person between 40 and 79 years old with oral cavity squamous cell carcinoma.

This clone showed up just a few times. Relative to the germline gene, one junction end is altered; a read error may explain this. V usage is TRBV27 and J usage is TRBJ1-6; D gene ambiguous. The germline CDR1 and CDR2 sequences are MNHEY and SMNVEV (reference sequence). The CDR3 extends over 15 amino acids. The CDR3 sequence is CASSLVATYYSPLHF. The CDR3 region has the DNA TGTGCCAGCAGTTTAGTAGCGACCTATTATTCACCCCTCCACTTT.

The V gene is TRBV5-1, the J gene TRBJ1-2, with 8 bases that match TRBD1. The germline gives CDR1 SGHRS, CDR2 YFSETQ. With 3 bases clipped from V and 6 bases from J, the junction kept 4 bases outside the gene matches. The CDR3 is made up of 13 amino acids. The CDR3 nucleotides read TGCGCCAGCAGCTCGGACAGGGTTAATGGCTACACCTTC. Protein sequence: CASSSDRVNGYTF.

The rearrangement uses TRBV28 and TRBJ2-3, with 9 bases aligning to TRBD2. Germline V lookup: CDR1 MDHEN, CDR2 SYDVKM. The J segment lost 3 bases and the V segment lost 5 bases, leaving 12 bases of the junction unmatched. The CDR3 has 17 residues. The CDR3 DNA follows: TGTGCCAGCAGTCCCGCCGATGCTAGCGGGATGACAGATACGCAGTATTTT. Amino acids: CASSPADASGMTDTQYF. Drawing the rest from reference TRBV28 and TRBJ2-3, the complete variable domain is DVKVTQSSRYLVKRTGEKVFLECVQDMDHENMFWYRQDPGLGLRLIYFSYDVKMKEKGDIPEGYSVSREKKERFSLILESASTNQTSMYLCASSPADASGMTDTQYFGPGTRLTVL.

This chain links TRBV6-1 with TRBJ2-3; D possibly corresponds to TRBD2 (5 bases). Per the germline V gene, CDR1 is MNHNS and CDR2 is SASEGT. CDR3 size: 14 residues. Trimming took 4 bases from V and 4 from J, leaving 12 bases between them. The CDR3 bases are TGTGCCAGCAGTGGGCAAGGAGGCGCAGATACGCAGTATTTT. It codes for CASSGQGGADTQYF.

This sequence joins TRBV13 and TRBJ1-2, with D possibly being TRBD1 (6 bases). There are 17 residues in the CDR3. Germline values: CDR1 PRHDT, CDR2 FYEKMQ (reference sequence). V lost 5 bases and J lost 0, with 19 bases in between. The CDR3 region is CASSTPKGGEANYGYTF. The CDR3 DNA reads as TGTGCCAGCAGCACCCCCAAGGGGGGTGAAGCTAACTATGGCTACACCTTC.

The rearrangement uses TRBV9 and TRBJ2-5; tentatively, D is TRBD1 (6 bases). Trimming pared 0 bases from V and 0 bases from J, leaving 12 bases between. Germline CDR1 is SGDLS and CDR2 is YYNGEE. The CDR3 runs 16 residues. The CDR3 region is CASSVVGQTYQETQYF. The CDR3 DNA sequence: TGTGCCAGCAGCGTAGTCGGACAGACTTACCAAGAGACCCAGTACTTC.

The chain recombines TRBV11-2 with TRBJ1-1, with no clear D. Germline V lookup: CDR1 SGHAT, CDR2 FQNNGV. Trimming removed 2 bases from V and 10 bases from J, with 32 bases in between. The CDR3 runs 19 residues. The CDR3 sequence is CASSLSLGRNSEHPSRAFF. CDR3 in DNA: TGTGCCAGCAGCTTAAGTCTGGGGAGAAACAGCGAGCACCCTTCGAGAGCTTTCTTT.

In this sample, this clone turned up a few times. The CDR3 DNA is TGTGCCAGCAGCTTTGGAGTCGGGAGCAATCAGCCCCAGCATTTT. This translates into CASSFGVGSNQPQHF. The rearrangement links TRBV7-8 to TRBJ1-5; the D is unclear. This CDR3 has 15 amino acids. Germline V CDR1 and CDR2: SGHVS, FQNEAQ. V lost 3 bases and J lost 1, with 10 bases in between.

This clone has only a few counts. The chain has TRBV7-9 and TRBJ1-2; maybe TRBD1 (5 bases). This CDR3 has 13 amino acids. Looked up from germline, CDR1 is SEHNR and CDR2 is FQNEAQ (reference sequence). Between the trimmed V and J ends, which lost 5 bases and 4 bases, there was a span of 11 bases. The CDR3 region has the DNA TGTGCCAGCAGCCGGGACGGGGCCTATGGCTACACCTTC. Protein: CASSRDGAYGYTF.

The chain carries TRBV28 and TRBJ2-7, with 13 bases fitting TRBD2. The ends lost 5 bases at V and 4 bases at J; junction bases unmatched: 8. Germline V gene lookup returns CDR1 MDHEN and CDR2 SYDVKM. The CDR3 totals 16 residues. CDR3 sequence reads: CASSHTRTSGSYEQYF. The CDR3 region has the DNA TGTGCCAGCAGTCACACCCGGACTAGCGGGAGTTACGAGCAGTACTTC.

V and J are TRBV12-5 and TRBJ2-1; D unresolved. The CDR3 is made up of 13 amino acids. CDR1 is LGHNT, CDR2 FRNRAP, per germline. Trimming took off 7 bases at V and 5 bases at J, with 12 bases between the two ends. The CDR3 reads CASAPPNDNEQFF. For the CDR3, the DNA is TGTGCTAGTGCCCCCCCGAACGACAATGAGCAGTTCTTC.

In this sample, this clone turned up a few times. V is TRBV5-1 and J is TRBJ1-2, with 9 bases identical to TRBD1. The ends lost 4 bases at V and 3 bases at J; junction bases unmatched: 7. The CDR3 length is 15 residues. Germline V lookup: CDR1 SGHRS, CDR2 YFSETQ. The CDR3 region is CASSPGTGNYYGYTF. CDR3 DNA sequence: TGCGCCAGCAGCCCGGGGACAGGGAATTACTATGGCTACACCTTC.

This clone has a handful of counts. This sequence joins TRBV11-3 and TRBJ2-2; D not resolved. V lost 1 base, J lost 0 bases, and 9 bases lay in between. The germline V gene encodes CDR1 SGHNT and CDR2 YENEEA. The CDR3 totals 16 residues. CDR3 loop: CASSLGFGANTGELFF. As DNA, the CDR3 is TGTGCCAGCAGCTTAGGGTTCGGAGCGAACACCGGGGAGCTGTTTTTT.

This chain connects TRBV11-1 to TRBJ2-5, with TRBD2 identical over 12 bases. The CDR3 is 16 amino acids. V was pared by 3 bases and J by 3 bases, with 5 bases of the junction left unmatched. The germline gives CDR1 SGHAT, CDR2 FQDESV (reference sequence). The DNA for the CDR3 is TGTGCCAGCAGCTTGGGTTCTAGCGGGAGGGAAGAGACCCAGTACTTC. Its protein product is CASSLGSSGREETQYF. Full variable domain (missing parts from reference TRBV11-1 and TRBJ2-5): EAEVAQSPRYKITEKSQAVAFWCDPISGHATLYWYRQILGQGPELLVQFQDESVVDDSQLPKDRFSAERLKGVDSTLKIQPAELGDSAMYLCASSLGSSGREETQYFGPGTRLLVL.

This clone was picked up a small number of times. This chain connects TRBV7-9 to TRBJ2-7; no reliable D call. CDR3 length: 14 amino acids. Deletions cut 2 bases from V and 0 bases from J, with 8 bases between. CDR1 is SEHNR, CDR2 FQNEAQ, per germline (reference sequence). The CDR3 region has the DNA TGTGCCAGCAGCTTAAGGCAGAGCTCCTACGAGCAGTACTTC. Residues: CASSLRQSSYEQYF.